Given below is one T cell receptor (beta chain) in context. The V gene lost 1 base and the J gene lost 0 bases, with 19 bases spanning the gap. This CDR3 has 19 residues. Per the germline V gene, CDR1 is MNHNS and CDR2 is SASEGT. This entry comes from a study of blood T cell repertoires in COVID-19. Background on the study: From T cells, B-cell-depleted T cells, or PBMCs came the material, which was cDNA or gDNA.

Assay used: immunoSEQ multiplex PCR; TCRdb lists only in-frame clones, some missing. The sample has approximately 250,000 clones, more than 70% seen once. The V and J genes are TRBV6-1 and TRBJ1-3; D is unresolved. The receptor was isolated from an elderly woman with COVID-19, enrolled during active disease. The specimen sequenced was peripheral blood. CDR3 DNA sequence: TGTGCCAGCAGTGAAGGCGTCTCTCCGGTAGGGAGCTCTGGAAACACCATATATTTT. It translates to CASSEGVSPVGSSGNTIYF.